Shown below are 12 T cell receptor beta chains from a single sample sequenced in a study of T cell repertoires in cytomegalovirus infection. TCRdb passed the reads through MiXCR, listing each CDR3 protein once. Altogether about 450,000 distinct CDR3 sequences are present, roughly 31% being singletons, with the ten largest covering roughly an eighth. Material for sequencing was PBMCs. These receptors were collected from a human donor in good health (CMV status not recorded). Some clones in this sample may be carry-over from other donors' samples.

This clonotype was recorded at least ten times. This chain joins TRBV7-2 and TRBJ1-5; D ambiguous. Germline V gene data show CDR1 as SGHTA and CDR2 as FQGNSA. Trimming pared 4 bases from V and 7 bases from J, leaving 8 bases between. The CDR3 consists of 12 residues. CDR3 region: CASSSSMQPQHF. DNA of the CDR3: TGTGCCAGCAGCTCGTCGATGCAGCCCCAGCATTTT.

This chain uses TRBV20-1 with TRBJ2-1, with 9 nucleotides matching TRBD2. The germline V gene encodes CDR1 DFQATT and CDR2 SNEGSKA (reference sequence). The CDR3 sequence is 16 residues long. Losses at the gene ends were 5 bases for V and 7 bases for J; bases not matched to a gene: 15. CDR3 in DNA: TGCAGTGCTTTGGCCCCCGTACTAGCGGGTGATAATGAGCAGTTCTTC. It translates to CSALAPVLAGDNEQFF.

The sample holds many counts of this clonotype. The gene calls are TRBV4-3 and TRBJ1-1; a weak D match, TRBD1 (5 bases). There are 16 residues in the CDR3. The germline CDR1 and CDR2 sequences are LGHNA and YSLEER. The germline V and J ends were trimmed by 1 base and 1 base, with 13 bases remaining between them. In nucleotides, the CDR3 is TGCGCCAGCAGCCAAGTTTTAGGGGCGGGGAACACTGAAGCTTTCTTT. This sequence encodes CASSQVLGAGNTEAFF.

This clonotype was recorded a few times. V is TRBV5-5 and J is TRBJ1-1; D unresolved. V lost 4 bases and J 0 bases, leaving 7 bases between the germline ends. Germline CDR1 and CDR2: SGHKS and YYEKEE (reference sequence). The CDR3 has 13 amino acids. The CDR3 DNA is TGTGCCAGCAGCCAAGCCTTGAACACTGAAGCTTTCTTT. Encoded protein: CASSQALNTEAFF.

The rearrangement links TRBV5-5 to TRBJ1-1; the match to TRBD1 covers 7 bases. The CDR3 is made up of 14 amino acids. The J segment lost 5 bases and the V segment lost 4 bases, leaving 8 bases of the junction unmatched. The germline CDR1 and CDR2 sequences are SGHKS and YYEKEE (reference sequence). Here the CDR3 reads CASSIRQGRTEAFF. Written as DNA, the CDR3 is TGTGCCAGCAGCATTAGACAGGGAAGAACTGAAGCTTTCTTT.

DNA of the CDR3: TGTGCCAGCAGTTTACCCGCGTGGTCGGGGGCAGATACGCAGTATTTT. Translating it yields CASSLPAWSGADTQYF. The chain is built from TRBV12-3 or TRBV12-4 and TRBJ2-3; D possibly corresponds to TRBD2 (6 bases). The V and J ends lost 2 bases and 4 bases respectively, with 16 bases between them. The CDR3 has 16 amino acids.

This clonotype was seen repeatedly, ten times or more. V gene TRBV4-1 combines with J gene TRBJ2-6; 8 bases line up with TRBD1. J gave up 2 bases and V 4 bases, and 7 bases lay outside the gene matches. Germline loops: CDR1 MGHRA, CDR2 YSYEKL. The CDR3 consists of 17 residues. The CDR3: CASSPFRTGTGANVLTF. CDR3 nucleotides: TGCGCCAGCAGCCCCTTCAGGACAGGGACTGGGGCCAACGTCCTGACTTTC.

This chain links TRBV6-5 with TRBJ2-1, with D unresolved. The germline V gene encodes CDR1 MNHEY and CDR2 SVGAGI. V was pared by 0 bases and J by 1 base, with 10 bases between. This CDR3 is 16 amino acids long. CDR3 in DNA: TGTGCCAGCAGTTACTCAGGGCCTAAATCCTACAATGAGCAGTTCTTC. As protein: CASSYSGPKSYNEQFF.

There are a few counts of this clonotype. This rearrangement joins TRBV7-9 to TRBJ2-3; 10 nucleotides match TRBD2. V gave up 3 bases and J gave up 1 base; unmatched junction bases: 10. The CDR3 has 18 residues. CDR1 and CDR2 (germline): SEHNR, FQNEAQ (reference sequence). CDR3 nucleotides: TGTGCCAGCAGCTTCTCCAGCGGGGGGGCCTCAGGCACAGATACGCAGTATTTT. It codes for CASSFSSGGASGTDTQYF.

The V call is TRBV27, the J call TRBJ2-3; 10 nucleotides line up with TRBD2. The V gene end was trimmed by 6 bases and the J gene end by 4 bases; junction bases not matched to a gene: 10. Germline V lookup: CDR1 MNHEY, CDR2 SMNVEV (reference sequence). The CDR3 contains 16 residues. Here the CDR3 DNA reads TGTGCCAGCAGCCGACGGGCTAGCGGGGGACCAGATACGCAGTATTTT. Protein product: CASSRRASGGPDTQYF.

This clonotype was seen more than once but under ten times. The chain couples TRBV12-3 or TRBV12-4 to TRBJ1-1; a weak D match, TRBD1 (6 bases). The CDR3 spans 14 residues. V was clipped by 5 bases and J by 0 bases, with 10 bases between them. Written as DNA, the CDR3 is TGTGCCAGCAGTGACAGGTCGATGAACACTGAAGCTTTCTTT. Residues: CASSDRSMNTEAFF.

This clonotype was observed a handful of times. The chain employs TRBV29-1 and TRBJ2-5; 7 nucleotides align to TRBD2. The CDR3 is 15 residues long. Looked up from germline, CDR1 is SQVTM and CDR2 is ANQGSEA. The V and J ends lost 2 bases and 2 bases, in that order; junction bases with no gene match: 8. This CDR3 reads CSVERRTRSQETQYF. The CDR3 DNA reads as TGCAGCGTTGAAAGAAGGACTAGGTCTCAAGAGACCCAGTACTTC.